These 9 T cell receptor beta chains were all obtained from the same sample, sequenced in a study of Ad26.COV2.S vaccination and SARS-CoV-2 variants (dated by TCRdb to the early 2020s). Explained via the paper, the treatment or condition label denotes: around 19 received Ad26.COV2.S at low or high dose, single or two shots; several received placebo; per-sample allocation not given. For vaccine and placebo recipients, repertoires were sequenced using samples collected on day 63 after the first injection. The receptor library was made with the immunoSEQ multiplex PCR assay. TCRdb obtained this table from immuneACCESS and retained in-frame rearrangements with V and J assigned. These tables miss some clones; where compared with another copy, unresolved V genes account for less than half of the shortfall, and the remainder is unexplained. The sample includes approximately 300,000 clones, with around 84% observed a single time. The ten largest clones add up to more than 1.5% of the sample.

Sequencing used peripheral blood, obtained in a trial of Ad26.COV2.S vaccine versus placebo. Receptor source: a person aged 18-60 years who received the Ad26.COV2.S COVID-19 vaccine or a placebo.

This chain links TRBV6-2 or TRBV6-3 with TRBJ1-6; perhaps TRBD1 as D (6 bases). The germline gives CDR1 MNHEY, CDR2 SVGEGT. The CDR3 runs 18 residues. V gave up 0 bases and J gave up 10 bases, with 22 bases separating them. For the CDR3, the DNA is TGTGCCAGCAGTTACTCGATCCGGGGGGCAGCTGCCGGGTCACCCCTCCACTTT. It yields the protein CASSYSIRGAAAGSPLHF.

The J gene is TRBJ2-7, the V gene TRBV12-3 or TRBV12-4; no firm D call. The germline V and J ends were trimmed by 4 bases and 5 bases, with 9 bases remaining between them. This CDR3 has 12 residues. This chain's CDR3 is CASSYWAHEQYF. In DNA form, the CDR3 reads TGTGCCAGCAGTTATTGGGCACACGAGCAGTACTTC.

The V gene is TRBV6-5, the J gene TRBJ2-7; D is undetermined. Germline V gives CDR1 MNHEY, CDR2 SVGAGI. With 6 bases removed from V and 3 bases from J, the gap between germline ends came to 18 bases. This CDR3 spans 15 amino acids. This chain's CDR3 is CASSYRHTNFYEQYF. The CDR3 DNA reads TGTGCCAGCAGCTACAGACACACTAATTTCTACGAGCAGTACTTC.

This clone appeared a few times. The chain carries TRBV3-1 (or the pseudogene TRBV3-2) and TRBJ1-2; tentatively, D is TRBD1 (6 bases). V lost 4 bases and J lost 8, with 14 bases in between. CDR1 is LGHDT and CDR2 is YNNKEL in the germline V gene (reference sequence). This CDR3 has 13 residues. CDR3 sequence (DNA): TGTGCCAGCAGCCCCTACAGGGAGGGCGGCTACACCTTC. The encoded protein is CASSPYREGGYTF.

This chain links TRBV5-1 with TRBJ1-3, with D unclear. Germline loops: CDR1 SGHRS, CDR2 YFSETQ. This CDR3 has 14 residues. V gave up 2 bases and J gave up 2 bases, with 8 bases separating them. The CDR3 loop reads CASSFGLAGNTIYF. The CDR3 region has the DNA TGCGCCAGCAGCTTTGGGTTGGCTGGAAACACCATATATTTT.

This clone was seen once. The chain couples TRBV20-1 to TRBJ1-2; maybe TRBD1 (6 bases). The V gene lost 3 bases and the J gene lost 7 bases, with 15 bases spanning the gap. Germline V CDR1 and CDR2: DFQATT, SNEGSKA (reference sequence). The CDR3 is made up of 13 amino acids. The DNA of the CDR3 is TGCAGTGCTAGTCCTAGGGGGGTCGCTGGCTACACCTTC. This gives the protein CSASPRGVAGYTF.

This clone was recorded once. The chain joins TRBV4-3 to TRBJ1-4; 7 positions match TRBD1. V lost 0 bases, J lost 0 bases, and 4 bases stayed unmatched. This CDR3 comprises 17 residues. Germline CDR1 and CDR2: LGHNA and YSLEER. The CDR3 is CASSQDKGTATNEKLFF. CDR3 DNA sequence: TGCGCCAGCAGCCAAGATAAGGGGACAGCAACTAATGAAAAACTGTTTTTT.

This clone has just one count. The chain couples TRBV30 to TRBJ1-1, with 9 bases lining up with TRBD1. In germline, CDR1 is GTSNPN, CDR2 SVGIG (reference sequence). With 7 bases clipped from V and 3 bases from J, the junction kept 6 bases outside the gene matches. This CDR3 comprises 13 residues. The CDR3 sequence is CALTGGSDTEAFF. Here the CDR3 DNA reads TGTGCCTTAACAGGGGGCAGCGACACTGAAGCTTTCTTT.

This chain uses TRBV30 with TRBJ1-2; D remains unclear. V lost 0 bases to trimming and J lost 14 bases, with 16 bases between them. Germline V gene data show CDR1 as GTSNPN and CDR2 as SVGIG (reference sequence). The CDR3 extends over 12 amino acids. CDR3 coding DNA: TGTGCCTGGAGTGTCAGAGGCAGTTTATCTACCTTC. It is translated as CAWSVRGSLSTF.